This entry concerns a single T cell receptor (beta chain). The entry originates in a study of blood T cell repertoires in COVID-19. About the study: Whether acute or convalescent, the COVID-19 samples came from the United States, Italy and Spain.

Per germline, CDR1 GTSNPN and CDR2 SVGIG (reference sequence). This CDR3 contains 14 residues. The V end was cut by 0 bases, the J end by 6 bases, with 12 bases between. Clones were read by immunoSEQ multiplex PCR, and TCRdb kept only the in-frame ones, dropping some. The sample shows tens of thousands of clones, around 83% of them seen only once. The sample comprised peripheral blood. This clonotype was obtained from an older man with active COVID-19. The chain is built from TRBV30 and TRBJ1-5; D remains ambiguous. The CDR3 sequence is CAWSVGSLSQPQHF. CDR3 DNA sequence: TGTGCCTGGAGTGTGGGCAGCCTTTCTCAGCCCCAGCATTTT.